At least ten counts were recorded for the clone carrying this TCR beta chain. These data come from a study of blood T cell repertoires in COVID-19. Overall study context: The study drew acute and convalescent COVID-19 samples from the United States, Italy and Spain. T cells, B-cell-depleted T cells, or PBMCs provided the cDNA or gDNA that served as material.

Germline V gene sequence: CDR1 LGHNA, CDR2 YNFKEQ. Trimming removed 0 bases at V and 0 bases at J, with 15 bases between. The CDR3 contains 19 residues. Authors' methods: Scientists estimated how many nucleated cells there were by amplifying reference gene primers. Assay: immunoSEQ multiplex PCR; the TCRdb copy retains only in-frame clones and omits some. Clone size and V and J calls were adopted from that table, with D and trimming inferred from the DNA. The sample lists roughly 73,000 clones; approximately 80% were seen once. The sequenced sample was peripheral blood. This receptor was taken from a human donor in a cohort sampled during active COVID-19. The genes are TRBV4-2 and TRBJ2-6; possible D gene TRBD2, 6 bases. The CDR3 nucleotides read TGTGCCAGCAGCCAAGATTGGGCCGGGGGAAGCTCTGGGGCCAACGTCCTGACTTTC. Translating it yields CASSQDWAGGSSGANVLTF.